Below are 13 T cell receptor beta chains sequenced from a single sample in a study of technical replicates of blood from a handful of donors. Some clones are missing from TCRdb's copy, which holds only in-frame ones; the method was immunoSEQ multiplex PCR. The table lists around 65,000 clones, roughly 86% of them singletons, with approximately 4.7% in the top ten. The sample was PBMCs. These receptors were taken from a human donor in good health. Some clones in this sample may be carry-over from other donors' samples.

This clone was found once. This chain connects TRBV7-2 to TRBJ2-5; TRBD1 aligns across 7 bases. This CDR3 has 15 amino acids. With 5 bases clipped from V and 2 bases from J, the junction kept 8 bases outside the gene matches. Germline CDR1 reads SGHTA; CDR2 reads FQGNSA. CDR3 region: CASSHYRGEQETQYF. The CDR3 region has the DNA TGTGCCAGCAGCCACTACAGGGGAGAACAAGAGACCCAGTACTTC.

V and J are TRBV7-9 and TRBJ2-7; 10 bases are shared with TRBD1. V was pared by 5 bases and J by 3 bases, with 7 bases of the junction left unmatched. The CDR3 is 15 residues long. Germline V gene data show CDR1 as SEHNR and CDR2 as FQNEAQ (reference sequence). CDR3 protein: CASSTPGTGVYEQYF. Written as DNA, the CDR3 is TGTGCCAGCAGCACTCCCGGGACAGGGGTCTACGAGCAGTACTTC.

The chain employs TRBV6-5 and TRBJ1-6; tentative D call: TRBD1 (5 bases). The CDR3 has 16 amino acids. Trimming took off 0 bases at V and 4 bases at J, with 10 bases between the two ends. The germline gives CDR1 MNHEY, CDR2 SVGAGI. The CDR3, as DNA: TGTGCCAGCAGTTACTCTAAAGGGGTTTATAATTCACCCCTCCACTTT. It is translated as CASSYSKGVYNSPLHF.

The rearrangement links TRBV7-8 to TRBJ1-3, with D perhaps matching TRBD1 (5 bases). The ends were cut back, 5 bases at V and 2 bases at J, with 13 bases in the middle. Germline CDR1 is SGHVS and CDR2 is FQNEAQ. The CDR3 has 15 residues. The CDR3 DNA reads as TGTGCCAGCAGCCCTACTTCGACAGCTGGAAACACCATATATTTT. Its translation is CASSPTSTAGNTIYF.

The genes are TRBV13 and TRBJ2-1; D possibly corresponds to TRBD2 (5 bases). The CDR3 consists of 17 residues. Germline CDR1 PRHDT, CDR2 FYEKMQ (reference sequence). V dropped 0 bases and J dropped 4 bases, with 16 bases sitting between them. The CDR3 nucleotides read TGTGCCAGCAGCTTAGGCCTAACGGGGAACGGTTACAATGAGCAGTTCTTC. This translates into CASSLGLTGNGYNEQFF.

The CDR3 bases are TGTGCCAGCCGGGGGGAGACCCAGTACTTC. Translating gives CASRGETQYF. The rearrangement links TRBV11-2 to TRBJ2-5, with D perhaps matching TRBD2 (6 bases). The CDR3 runs 10 residues. The V end lost 8 bases, the J end lost 5 bases, and 6 bases lay between the germline ends. CDR1 is SGHAT and CDR2 is FQNNGV in the germline V gene. The whole variable domain, filled in from reference TRBV11-2 and TRBJ2-5, reads EAGVAQSPRYKIIEKRQSVAFWCNPISGHATLYWYQQILGQGPKLLIQFQNNGVVDDSQLPKDRFSAERLKGVDSTLKIQPAKLEDSAVYLCASRGETQYFGPGTRLLVL.

The chain uses TRBV7-9 and TRBJ2-2, with D unresolved. V was cut by 2 bases and J by 4 bases, with 11 bases left in between. This CDR3 is built from 15 residues. The V gene's germline CDR1 is SEHNR and CDR2 FQNEAQ (reference sequence). For the CDR3, the DNA is TGTGCCAGCAGCTTATTGGGCAGCCTCACCGGGGAGCTGTTTTTT. Translation: CASSLLGSLTGELFF. Using reference TRBV7-9 and TRBJ2-2 for the parts outside the CDR3, the full variable domain is DTGVSQNPRHKITKRGQNVTFRCDPISEHNRLYWYRQTLGQGPEFLTYFQNEAQLEKSRLLSDRFSAERPKGSFSTLEIQRTEQGDSAMYLCASSLLGSLTGELFFGEGSRLTVL.

The chain couples TRBV7-9 to TRBJ2-7; 7 bases are shared with TRBD1. This CDR3 region has 18 residues. CDR1 and CDR2 (germline): SEHNR, FQNEAQ (reference sequence). Losses at the gene ends were 7 bases for V and 1 base for J; bases not matched to a gene: 19. In DNA form, the CDR3 reads TGTGCCAGCAACACTCCCTCCCCAGAACAGGGGAAGTCCTACGAGCAGTACTTC. Its protein product is CASNTPSPEQGKSYEQYF. Together with reference TRBV7-9 and TRBJ2-7, the CDR3 gives the full variable domain: DTGVSQNPRHKITKRGQNVTFRCDPISEHNRLYWYRQTLGQGPEFLTYFQNEAQLEKSRLLSDRFSAERPKGSFSTLEIQRTEQGDSAMYLCASNTPSPEQGKSYEQYFGPGTRLTVT.

This sequence joins TRBV4-3 and TRBJ2-1; TRBD2 aligns across 11 bases. V lost 4 bases to trimming and J lost 5 bases; unmatched junction nucleotides: 4. There are 15 residues in the CDR3. Germline values: CDR1 LGHNA, CDR2 YSLEER. The CDR3, as DNA: TGCGCCAGCAGCCCAGGACTAGCGGGTCACAATGAGCAGTTCTTC. Residues: CASSPGLAGHNEQFF.

The rearrangement joins TRBV29-1 to TRBJ2-7, with a weak D call TRBD2 (6 bases). V was cut by 5 bases and J by 2 bases, with 13 bases left in between. This CDR3 region has 13 residues. Germline V gene sequence: CDR1 SQVTM, CDR2 ANQGSEA. The CDR3, as DNA: TGCAGCGTTCAAGCGGGTCCGGCCTACGAGCAGTACTTC. It encodes CSVQAGPAYEQYF.

In its sample, this clone was seen a few times. This chain connects TRBV11-2 to TRBJ1-1, with TRBD1 matching over 7 bases. In germline, CDR1 is SGHAT, CDR2 FQNNGV. This CDR3 spans 16 amino acids. Trimming removed 2 bases from V and 0 bases from J; junction bases left unmatched: 6. CDR3 residues: CASSLRFGTVNTEAFF. The CDR3 DNA is TGTGCCAGCAGCTTAAGATTTGGGACAGTGAACACTGAAGCTTTCTTT.

The gene calls are TRBV7-2 and TRBJ1-2, with TRBD1 matching 7 bases. Germline V gene sequence: CDR1 SGHTA, CDR2 FQGNSA. The V gene end was trimmed by 3 bases and the J gene end by 7 bases; junction bases not matched to a gene: 8. The CDR3 extends over 14 amino acids. The CDR3 is CASSFGQDSFGYTF. The CDR3 nucleotides are TGTGCCAGCAGCTTTGGACAGGACTCCTTTGGCTACACCTTC.

This sequence joins TRBV30 and TRBJ2-2, with TRBD1 identical over 10 bases. Germline V gene lookup returns CDR1 GTSNPN and CDR2 SVGIG (reference sequence). Trimming at V came to 5 bases and at J to 3 bases, leaving 0 bases not matched to a gene. This CDR3 has 13 residues. The DNA of the CDR3 is TGTGCCTGGGGGACAGGGGACACCGGGGAGCTGTTTTTT. Encoded protein: CAWGTGDTGELFF.